This T cell receptor (beta chain) derives from a study of T-cell memory formation after mild COVID-19. Study-wide results and limits: Researchers found some responding clones in pre-infection memory, a sign that cross-reactive memory joined. CM and EM subsets held most contracting CD4+ clones; EMRA held CD8+ ones. Among clones contracting day 15 to 85, CD4/CD8 was balanced, whereas later expanders leaned CD4+.

CDR3 length: 13 residues. Germline values: CDR1 MDHEN, CDR2 SYDVKM. Between the trimmed V and J ends, which lost 3 bases and 0 bases, there was a span of 6 bases. About this clonotype: Its matching antigen is unknown.

Constant-segment primers served in 5'RACE that generated TCR alpha and TCR beta cDNA libraries bearing sample barcodes and UMIs. MiXCR, run by TCRdb on the 5' RACE reads, gives a single entry per CDR3 protein. The sample records about 55,000 distinct CDR3 sequences, 28% being singletons. The sample comprised PBMCs or a T cell subset sorted from them (not recorded which). This receptor was obtained from a man aged 18 to 30 who had mild COVID-19 (a few samples of this study predate the infection). Cell type and time point are not known. The J gene is TRBJ2-7, the V gene TRBV28, with D hard to call. CDR3 protein: CASSFGYSYEQYV. The DNA of the CDR3 is TGTGCCAGCAGTTTCGGGTACTCCTACGAGCAGTACGTC.